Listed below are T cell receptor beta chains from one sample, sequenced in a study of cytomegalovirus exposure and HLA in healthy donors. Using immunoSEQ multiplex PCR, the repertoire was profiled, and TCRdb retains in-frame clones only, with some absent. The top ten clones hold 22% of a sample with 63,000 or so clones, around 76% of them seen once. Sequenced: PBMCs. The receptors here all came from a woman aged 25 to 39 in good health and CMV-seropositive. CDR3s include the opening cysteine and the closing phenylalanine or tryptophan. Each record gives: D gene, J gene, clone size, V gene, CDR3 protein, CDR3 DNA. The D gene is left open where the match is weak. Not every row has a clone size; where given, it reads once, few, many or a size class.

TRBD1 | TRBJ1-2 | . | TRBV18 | CASSPDRGFGYTF | TGTGCCAGCTCACCAGACAGGGGGTTTGGCTACACCTTC
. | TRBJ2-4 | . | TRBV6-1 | CASSVDRRAKNIQYF | TGTGCCAGCAGTGTCGACAGGCGGGCCAAAAACATTCAGTACTTC
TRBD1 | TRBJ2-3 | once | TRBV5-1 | CASSSDRVGADTQYF | TGCGCCAGCAGCTCGGACAGGGTTGGCGCAGATACGCAGTATTTT
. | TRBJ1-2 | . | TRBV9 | CASSVVAGGHLGYTF | TGTGCCAGCAGCGTAGTGGCTGGGGGACATTTGGGCTACACCTTC
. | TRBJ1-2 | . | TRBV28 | CASSPPRGLNYGYTF | TGTGCCAGCAGTCCACCTCGTGGACTTAACTATGGCTACACCTTC
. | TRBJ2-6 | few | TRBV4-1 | CASSQGKGSSGANVLTF | TGCGCCAGCAGCCAAGGAAAAGGGAGCTCTGGGGCCAACGTCCTGACTTTC
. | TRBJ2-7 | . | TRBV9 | CASSVAVSSYEQYF | TGTGCCAGCAGCGTAGCGGTTAGCTCCTACGAGCAGTACTTC
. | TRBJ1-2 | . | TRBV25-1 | CASSETGRGYTF | TGTGCCAGCAGTGAAACAGGGCGCGGCTACACCTTC
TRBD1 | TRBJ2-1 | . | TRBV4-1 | CASSPGQGINEQFF | TGCGCCAGCAGCCCGGGACAGGGTATCAATGAGCAGTTCTTC
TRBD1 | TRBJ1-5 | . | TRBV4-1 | CASSHTGQGEQPQHF | TGCGCCAGCAGCCATACCGGACAGGGGGAACAGCCCCAGCATTTT
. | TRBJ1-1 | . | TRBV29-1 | CSVWLGHTEAFF | TGCAGCGTCTGGTTGGGGCATACTGAAGCTTTCTTT
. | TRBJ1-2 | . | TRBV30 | CAWSSGEYGYTF | TGTGCCTGGAGTTCGGGAGAATATGGCTACACCTTC
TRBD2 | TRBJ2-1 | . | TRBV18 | CASSPMTSGSYNEQFF | TGTGCCAGCTCACCAATGACTAGCGGCTCCTACAATGAGCAGTTCTTC
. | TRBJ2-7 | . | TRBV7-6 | CASSPAGSFEQYF | TGTGCCAGCAGCCCAGCAGGGTCCTTTGAGCAGTACTTC
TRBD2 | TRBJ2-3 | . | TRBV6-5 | CASSLFREVVDTQYF | TGTGCCAGCAGCCTCTTCCGGGAGGTCGTAGATACGCAGTATTTT
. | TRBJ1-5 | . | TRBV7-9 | CASSLGQDYQPQHF | TGTGCCAGCAGCTTAGGACAGGATTATCAGCCCCAGCATTTT
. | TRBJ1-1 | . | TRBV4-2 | CASSHGGPTEAFF | TGTGCCAGCAGCCATGGAGGGCCCACTGAAGCTTTCTTT
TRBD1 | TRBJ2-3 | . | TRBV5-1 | CASSLGQGVTDTQYF | TGCGCCAGCAGCCTAGGACAGGGAGTCACAGATACGCAGTATTTT
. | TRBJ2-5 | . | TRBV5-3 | CARSLDTETQYF | TGTGCCAGAAGCTTGGACACAGAGACCCAGTACTTC
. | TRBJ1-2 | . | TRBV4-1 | CASSPNLVGLWGYTF | TGCGCCAGCAGCCCAAACCTCGTGGGGCTTTGGGGCTACACCTTC
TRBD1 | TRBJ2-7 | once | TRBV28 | CASSSLRQGPYEQYF | TGTGCCAGCAGTTCCCTTCGACAGGGGCCCTACGAGCAGTACTTC
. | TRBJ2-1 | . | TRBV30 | CAWSKASGGYEQFF | TGTGCCTGGAGTAAGGCTAGTGGGGGCTATGAGCAGTTCTTC
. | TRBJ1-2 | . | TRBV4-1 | CASSQDSGYGYTF | TGCGCCAGCAGCCAAGATTCGGGGTATGGCTACACCTTC
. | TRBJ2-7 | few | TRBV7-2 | CASSSKGAYEQYF | TGTGCCAGCAGCTCGAAAGGAGCCTACGAGCAGTACTTC
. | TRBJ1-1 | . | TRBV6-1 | CASRRTAMNTEAFF | TGTGCCAGCAGAAGGACAGCCATGAACACTGAAGCTTTCTTT
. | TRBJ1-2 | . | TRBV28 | CASSSPGFYGYTF | TGTGCCAGCAGTTCACCAGGGTTCTATGGCTACACCTTC
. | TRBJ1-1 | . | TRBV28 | CASSLRRSNTEAFF | TGTGCCAGCAGTTTACGCCGGTCGAACACTGAAGCTTTCTTT
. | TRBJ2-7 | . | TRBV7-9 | CASSLTHSNEQYF | TGTGCCAGCAGCTTAACTCATTCGAACGAGCAGTACTTC
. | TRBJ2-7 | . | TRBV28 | CASSSYGQPYEQYF | TGTGCCAGCAGTTCCTATGGACAGCCCTACGAGCAGTACTTC
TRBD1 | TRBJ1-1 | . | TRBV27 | CASSPQGQLNTEAFF | TGTGCCAGCAGTCCCCAGGGACAGCTGAACACTGAAGCTTTCTTT
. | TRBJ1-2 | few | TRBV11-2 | CASSPTGFGGYTF | TGTGCCAGCAGTCCTACAGGGTTCGGTGGCTACACCTTC
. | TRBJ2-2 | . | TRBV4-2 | CASSQAFDALGGNTGELFF | TGTGCCAGCAGCCAAGCCTTTGACGCGCTAGGTGGGAACACCGGGGAGCTGTTTTTT
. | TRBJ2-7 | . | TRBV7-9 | CASSLELAYSYEQYF | TGTGCCAGCAGCTTAGAGCTAGCCTACTCCTACGAGCAGTACTTC
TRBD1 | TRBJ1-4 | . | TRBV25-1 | CASRDRTLEKLFF | TGTGCCAGCAGGGACAGGACCCTTGAAAAACTGTTTTTT
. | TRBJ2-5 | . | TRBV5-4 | CASSLDTGIAGGTQYF | TGTGCCAGCAGCTTGGATACAGGGATCGCCGGAGGGACCCAGTACTTC
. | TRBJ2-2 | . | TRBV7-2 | CASSLTQGGTGELFF | TGTGCCAGCAGCTTAACACAGGGTGGCACCGGGGAGCTGTTTTTT
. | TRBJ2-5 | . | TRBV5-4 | CASSRWAQETQYF | TGTGCCAGCAGCCGATGGGCTCAAGAGACCCAGTACTTC
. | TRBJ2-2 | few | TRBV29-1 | CSVEPDTGELFF | TGCAGCGTTGAGCCGGACACCGGGGAGCTGTTTTTT
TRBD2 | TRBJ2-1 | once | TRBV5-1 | CASSLTSGSPEQFF | TGCGCCAGCAGCTTGACTAGCGGGTCTCCCGAGCAGTTCTTC
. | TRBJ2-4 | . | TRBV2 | CASSDKRPPGNIQYF | TGTGCCAGCAGTGATAAGCGGCCGCCTGGAAACATTCAGTACTTC
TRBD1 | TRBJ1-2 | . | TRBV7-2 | CASSLRQGDGYTF | TGTGCCAGCAGCTTAAGACAGGGGGACGGCTACACCTTC
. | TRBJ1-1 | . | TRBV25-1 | CASTQGGTEAFF | TGTGCCAGCACTCAGGGAGGGACTGAAGCTTTCTTT
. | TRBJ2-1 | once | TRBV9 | CASSVEQVVDEQFF | TGTGCCAGCAGCGTAGAACAGGTGGTGGATGAGCAGTTCTTC
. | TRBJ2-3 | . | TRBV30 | CAWSWARSDTQYF | TGTGCCTGGAGTTGGGCCCGCTCAGATACGCAGTATTTT
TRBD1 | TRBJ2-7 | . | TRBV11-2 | CASSFGQGAWSSYEQYF | TGTGCCAGCAGCTTCGGACAGGGGGCGTGGAGCTCCTACGAGCAGTACTTC
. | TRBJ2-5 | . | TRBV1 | CTSSQVGDRGLVLAGGETQYF | TGCACCAGCAGCCAAGTAGGGGACAGGGGTTTGGTACTAGCGGGAGGGGAGACCCAGTACTTC
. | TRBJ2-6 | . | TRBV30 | CAWSTGLRGNEVFSGANVLTF | TGTGCCTGGAGTACTGGACTCAGGGGAAATGAAGTCTTCTCTGGGGCCAACGTCCTGACTTTC
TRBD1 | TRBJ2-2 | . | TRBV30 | CAWRRTGNTGELFF | TGTGCCTGGAGACGGACAGGGAACACCGGGGAGCTGTTTTTT
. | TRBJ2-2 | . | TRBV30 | CAWATGNTGELFF | TGTGCCTGGGCGACAGGGAACACCGGGGAGCTGTTTTTT
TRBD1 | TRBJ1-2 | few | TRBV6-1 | CASSEGPATGVGYTF | TGTGCCAGCAGTGAGGGACCCGCGACAGGGGTAGGCTACACCTTC
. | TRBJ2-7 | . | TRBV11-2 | CATGLTVYEQYF | TGTGCTACTGGACTCACTGTCTACGAGCAGTACTTC
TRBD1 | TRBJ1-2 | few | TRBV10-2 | CASRDDREYGYTF | TGCGCCAGCAGAGACGACAGGGAGTATGGCTACACCTTC
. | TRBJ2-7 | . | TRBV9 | CASSEGQVPYEQYF | TGTGCCAGCAGCGAGGGGCAAGTCCCGTACGAGCAGTACTTC
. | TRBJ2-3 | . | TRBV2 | CASSDQGLTQYF | TGTGCCAGCAGTGACCAGGGGCTTACGCAGTATTTT
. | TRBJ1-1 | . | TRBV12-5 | CASGLEPGTEAFF | TGTGCTAGTGGTTTGGAACCGGGCACTGAAGCTTTCTTT
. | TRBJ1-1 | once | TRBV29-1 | CSVVSGMNTEAFF | TGCAGCGTTGTTTCGGGGATGAACACTGAAGCTTTCTTT